This TCR beta chain was identified during a study of radiation and T cells in renal cell carcinoma. Regarding the study as a whole: Pretreatment tumor biopsies were lacking, so baseline clonotypes are unknown. Top tumor clonotypes rose in blood 2 weeks post-radiation, then contracted.

Libraries were prepared by immunoSEQ multiplex PCR; TCRdb keeps only in-frame clonotypes and omits some of them. There are some 60,000 clones in the sample; about 80% occur only once, and roughly 7.4% lies in the top ten. As to time point: blood 2 weeks post-SBRT. Regarding treatment: 15 Gy SBRT to primary tumor, nephrectomy 4 weeks later. This renal cell carcinoma was of the clear cell type. A note on this clone: What it recognizes is unknown.

The source is a man aged 60-69 years with renal cell carcinoma. The specimen was blood, collected from a patient whose treatment included radiotherapy and nephrectomy.

The CDR3 DNA is TGTGCCTGGACTAGCGGGGGGTGGGCAGAGACCCAGTACTTC. Protein sequence: CAWTSGGWAETQYF. The chain couples TRBV30 to TRBJ2-5; 11 nucleotides line up with TRBD2. V gave up 4 bases and J gave up 4 bases; unmatched junction bases: 5. Germline-derived CDR1 and CDR2 are GTSNPN and SVGIG (reference sequence). This CDR3 region has 14 residues.